The 10 T cell receptor beta chains listed next were all sequenced from one sample in a study of T cell responses to AZD1222 COVID-19 vaccine. Assay: immunoSEQ multiplex PCR; the TCRdb copy retains only in-frame clones and omits some. The profile shows 130,000 or so clones, approximately 95% of them singletons. This specimen was peripheral blood, taken on day 0 of MenACWY control vaccination. Source of these receptors: an adult in good health.

In this sample, this clone turned up once. This chain joins TRBV7-9 and TRBJ1-2; no clear D gene. The CDR3 is made up of 17 amino acids. V dropped 5 bases and J dropped 3 bases, with 22 bases sitting between them. Germline V gives CDR1 SEHNR, CDR2 FQNEAQ (reference sequence). The CDR3, as DNA: TGTGCCAGCAGCCTTACCCATGGAAGGGAGAAGGACTATGGCTACACCTTC. Encoded protein: CASSLTHGREKDYGYTF.

The chain employs TRBV7-3 and TRBJ2-1; 9 bases are shared with TRBD2. The junction had 1 base not matched to a gene; V was cut back by 5 bases and J by 2 bases. Germline CDR1 is SGHTA and CDR2 is FQGTGA. This CDR3 region has 14 residues. The CDR3 loop reads CASSPSGAYNEQFF. Written as DNA, the CDR3 is TGTGCCAGCAGCCCTAGCGGGGCCTACAATGAGCAGTTCTTC.

The chain is built from TRBV5-4 and TRBJ2-7, with 7 bases matching TRBD1. With 4 bases clipped from V and 1 base from J, the junction kept 2 bases outside the gene matches. CDR3 length equals 13 residues. Germline loops: CDR1 SGHNT, CDR2 YYREEE (reference sequence). The CDR3 spells CASSRQGSYEQYF. The CDR3 DNA reads TGTGCCAGCAGCCGACAGGGATCCTACGAGCAGTACTTC. Full variable domain (outside the CDR3, taken from reference TRBV5-4 and TRBJ2-7): ETGVTQSPTHLIKTRGQQVTLRCSSQSGHNTVSWYQQALGQGPQFIFQYYREEENGRGNFPPRFSGLQFPNYSSELNVNALELDDSALYLCASSRQGSYEQYFGPGTRLTVT.

The rearrangement joins TRBV11-2 to TRBJ1-5, with D hard to call. Germline CDR1 is SGHAT and CDR2 is FQNNGV. With 1 base removed from V and 8 bases from J, the gap between germline ends came to 12 bases. The CDR3 runs to 14 residues. The CDR3 region has the DNA TGTGCCAGCAGCTTAGGGCCCGGGTTGGAGCCCCAGCATTTT. Protein product: CASSLGPGLEPQHF. Looking up the rest from reference TRBV11-2 and TRBJ1-5 gives the full variable domain: EAGVAQSPRYKIIEKRQSVAFWCNPISGHATLYWYQQILGQGPKLLIQFQNNGVVDDSQLPKDRFSAERLKGVDSTLKIQPAKLEDSAVYLCASSLGPGLEPQHFGDGTRLSIL.

The CDR3 protein is CASSVYEQFF. The CDR3 bases are TGTGCCAGCAGTGTCTATGAGCAGTTCTTC. The rearrangement links TRBV2 to TRBJ2-1; D call uncertain. This CDR3 comprises 10 residues. The V and J ends lost 4 bases and 8 bases respectively, with 3 bases between them. Germline lookup yields CDR1 SNHLY and CDR2 FYNNEI. Supplemented by reference TRBV2 and TRBJ2-1, the full variable domain reads EPEVTQTPSHQVTQMGQEVILRCVPISNHLYFYWYRQILGQKVEFLVSFYNNEISEKSEIFDDQFSVERPDGSNFTLKIRSTKLEDSAMYFCASSVYEQFFGPGTRLTVL.

The table lists this clone with a few counts. This chain uses TRBV7-3 with TRBJ2-2; TRBD2 matches 9 bases. J was trimmed by 4 bases and V by 6 bases; bases with no gene match: 6. This CDR3 spans 15 amino acids. Germline-derived CDR1 and CDR2 are SGHTA and FQGTGA. The CDR3 here is CASSPSGEGTGELFF. The CDR3 coding sequence is TGTGCCAGCAGTCCTAGCGGGGAGGGCACCGGGGAGCTGTTTTTT. Full variable domain (missing parts from reference TRBV7-3 and TRBJ2-2): GAGVSQTPSNKVTEKGKYVELRCDPISGHTALYWYRQSLGQGPEFLIYFQGTGAADDSGLPNDRFFAVRPEGSVSTLKIQRTERGDSAVYLCASSPSGEGTGELFFGEGSRLTVL.

The V and J genes are TRBV6-1 and TRBJ2-1, with 10 bases matching TRBD2. Germline lookup yields CDR1 MNHNS and CDR2 SASEGT. V shed 1 base, J shed 9 bases, and the junction held 9 bases outside the gene matches. This CDR3 is 16 amino acids long. CDR3 nucleotide sequence: TGTGCCAGCAGTGAAGACCCTAGCGGGAGAGGCATTGAGCAGTTCTTC. Translation gives CASSEDPSGRGIEQFF.

The chain combines TRBV18 with TRBJ1-6; TRBD1 matches 7 bases. Germline CDR1 and CDR2: KGHSH and LQKENI. V dropped 8 bases and J dropped 4; count of bases not matched to a gene: 2. The CDR3 contains 13 residues. The chain's CDR3 is CASQGQYNSPLHF. CDR3 sequence (DNA): TGTGCCAGCCAGGGACAGTATAATTCACCCCTCCACTTT.

This rearrangement joins TRBV19 to TRBJ1-4, with 7 bases identical to TRBD1. With 6 bases clipped from V and 7 bases from J, the junction kept 11 bases outside the gene matches. This CDR3 is built from 15 residues. CDR1 LNHDA and CDR2 SQIVND come from the germline V gene (reference sequence). CDR3 sequence: CASRPRGTVGEKLFF. The CDR3 region has the DNA TGTGCCAGTAGGCCGAGAGGGACAGTGGGTGAAAAACTGTTTTTT.

This chain connects TRBV6-1 to TRBJ1-6; D gene unclear. From germline, CDR1 is MNHNS and CDR2 SASEGT. Between the trimmed V and J ends, which lost 2 bases and 5 bases, there was a span of 19 bases. This CDR3 is 18 amino acids long. The CDR3 DNA sequence: TGTGCCAGCAGTGAAAACCCCACTCTCGGGCCCAATAATTCACCCCTCCACTTT. It translates to CASSENPTLGPNNSPLHF.